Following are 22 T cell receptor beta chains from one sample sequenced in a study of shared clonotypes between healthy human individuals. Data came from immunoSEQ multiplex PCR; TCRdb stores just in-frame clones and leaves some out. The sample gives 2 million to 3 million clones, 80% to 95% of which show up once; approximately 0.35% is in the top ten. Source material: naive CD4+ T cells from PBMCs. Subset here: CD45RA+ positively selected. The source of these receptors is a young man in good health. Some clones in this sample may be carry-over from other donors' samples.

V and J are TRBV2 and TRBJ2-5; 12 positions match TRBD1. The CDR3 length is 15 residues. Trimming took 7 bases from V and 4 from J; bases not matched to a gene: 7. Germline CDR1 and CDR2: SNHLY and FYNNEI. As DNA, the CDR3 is TGTGCCAGCATTCGGGGACAGGGGGCCCGAGAGACCCAGTACTTC. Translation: CASIRGQGARETQYF.

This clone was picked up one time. CDR3 coding DNA: TGTGCCAGCCTCAAATCGGGGACAGGGGCCGCGTCACGCCGTAATGAAAAACTGTTTTTT. Translated: CASLKSGTGAASRRNEKLFF. This chain connects TRBV27 to TRBJ1-4; 10 bases align to TRBD1. V lost 8 bases, J lost 4 bases, and 22 bases stayed unmatched. The germline V gene has CDR1 MNHEY and CDR2 SMNVEV (reference sequence). The CDR3 is 20 residues long.

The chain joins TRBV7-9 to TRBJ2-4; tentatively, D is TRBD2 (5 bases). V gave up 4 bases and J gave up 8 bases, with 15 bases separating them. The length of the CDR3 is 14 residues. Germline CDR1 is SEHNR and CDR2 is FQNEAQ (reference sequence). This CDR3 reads CASSSSGLRDIQYF. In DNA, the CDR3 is TGTGCCAGCAGCTCGAGCGGATTGAGGGACATTCAGTACTTC.

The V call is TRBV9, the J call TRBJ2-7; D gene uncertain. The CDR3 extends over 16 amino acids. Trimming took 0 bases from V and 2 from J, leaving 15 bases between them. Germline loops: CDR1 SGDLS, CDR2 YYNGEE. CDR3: CASSVGGYGPPYEQYF. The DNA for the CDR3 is TGTGCCAGCAGCGTAGGTGGATACGGACCTCCCTACGAGCAGTACTTC.

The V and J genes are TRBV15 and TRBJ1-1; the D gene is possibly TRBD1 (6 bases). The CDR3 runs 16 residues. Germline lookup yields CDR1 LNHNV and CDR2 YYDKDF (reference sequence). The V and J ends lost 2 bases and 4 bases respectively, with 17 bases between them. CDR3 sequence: CATSRKLQGLSTEAFF. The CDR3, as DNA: TGTGCCACCAGCAGAAAGTTACAGGGTCTGAGCACTGAAGCTTTCTTT.

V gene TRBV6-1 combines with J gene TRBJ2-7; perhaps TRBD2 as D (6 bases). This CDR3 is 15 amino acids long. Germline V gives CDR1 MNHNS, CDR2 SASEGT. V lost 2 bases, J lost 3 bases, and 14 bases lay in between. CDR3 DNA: TGTGCCAGCAGTGAATTGGCCCCCGGGGGCTACGAGCAGTACTTC. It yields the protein CASSELAPGGYEQYF.

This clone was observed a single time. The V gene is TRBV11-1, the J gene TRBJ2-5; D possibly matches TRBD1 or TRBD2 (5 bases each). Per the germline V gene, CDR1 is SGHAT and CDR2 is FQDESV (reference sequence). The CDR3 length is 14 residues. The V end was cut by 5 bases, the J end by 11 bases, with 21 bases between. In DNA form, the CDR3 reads TGTGCCAGCAGCCCCCCGCTGGGGGTGGGGGAGCAGTACTTC. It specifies CASSPPLGVGEQYF.

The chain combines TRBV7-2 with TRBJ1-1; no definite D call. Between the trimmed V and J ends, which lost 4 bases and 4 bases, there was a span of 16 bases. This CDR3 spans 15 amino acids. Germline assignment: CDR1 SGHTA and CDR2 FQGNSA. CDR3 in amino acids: CASSSRGRGGTEAFF. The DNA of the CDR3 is TGTGCCAGCAGCTCCAGAGGGAGAGGAGGCACTGAAGCTTTCTTT. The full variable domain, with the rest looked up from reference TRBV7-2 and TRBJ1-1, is GAGVSQSPSNKVTEKGKDVELRCDPISGHTALYWYRQSLGQGLEFLIYFQGNSAPDKSGLPSDRFSAERTGGSVSTLTIQRTQQEDSAVYLCASSSRGRGGTEAFFGQGTRLTVV.

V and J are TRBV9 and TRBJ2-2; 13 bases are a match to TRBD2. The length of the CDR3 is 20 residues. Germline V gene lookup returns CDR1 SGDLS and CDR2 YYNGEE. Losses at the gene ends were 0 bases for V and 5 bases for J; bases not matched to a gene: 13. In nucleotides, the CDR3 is TGTGCCAGCAGCGTAGAGTCGTTTGGACTAGCGGGAGTGAATACCGGGGAGCTGTTTTTT. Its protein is CASSVESFGLAGVNTGELFF. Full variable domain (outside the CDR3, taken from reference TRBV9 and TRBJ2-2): DSGVTQTPKHLITATGQRVTLRCSPRSGDLSVYWYQQSLDQGLQFLIQYYNGEERAKGNILERFSAQQFPDLHSELNLSSLELGDSALYFCASSVESFGLAGVNTGELFFGEGSRLTVL.

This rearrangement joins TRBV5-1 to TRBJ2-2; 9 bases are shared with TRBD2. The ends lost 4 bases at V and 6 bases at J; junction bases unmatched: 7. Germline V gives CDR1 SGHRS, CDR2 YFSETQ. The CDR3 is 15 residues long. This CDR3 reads CASSRTGTSPGELFF. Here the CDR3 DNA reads TGCGCCAGCAGCAGGACCGGGACTAGCCCCGGGGAGCTGTTTTTT.

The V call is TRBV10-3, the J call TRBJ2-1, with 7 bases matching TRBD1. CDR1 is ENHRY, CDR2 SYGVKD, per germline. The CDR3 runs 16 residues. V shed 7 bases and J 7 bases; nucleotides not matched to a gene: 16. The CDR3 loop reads CAITDSQGVGPNEQFF. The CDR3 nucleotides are TGTGCCATCACTGACAGCCAGGGGGTCGGACCTAATGAGCAGTTCTTC.

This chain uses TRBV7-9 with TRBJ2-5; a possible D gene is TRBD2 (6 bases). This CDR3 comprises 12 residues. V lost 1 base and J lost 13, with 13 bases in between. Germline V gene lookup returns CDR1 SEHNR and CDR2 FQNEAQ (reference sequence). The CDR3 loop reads CASSLGDSTPYF. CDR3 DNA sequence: TGTGCCAGCAGCTTAGGGGACTCTACACCGTACTTC.

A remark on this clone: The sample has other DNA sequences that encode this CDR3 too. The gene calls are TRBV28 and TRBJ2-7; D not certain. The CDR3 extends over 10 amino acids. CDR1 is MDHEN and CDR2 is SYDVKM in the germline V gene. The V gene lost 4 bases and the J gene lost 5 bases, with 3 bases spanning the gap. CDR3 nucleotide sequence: TGTGCCAGCAGTTCAAACGAGCAGTACTTC. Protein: CASSSNEQYF. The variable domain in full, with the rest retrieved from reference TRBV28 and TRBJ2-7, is DVKVTQSSRYLVKRTGEKVFLECVQDMDHENMFWYRQDPGLGLRLIYFSYDVKMKEKGDIPEGYSVSREKKERFSLILESASTNQTSMYLCASSSNEQYFGPGTRLTVT.

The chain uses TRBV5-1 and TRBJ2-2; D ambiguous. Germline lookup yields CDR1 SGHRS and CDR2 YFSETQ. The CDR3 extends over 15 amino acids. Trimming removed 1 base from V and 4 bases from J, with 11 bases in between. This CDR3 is CASSLSPPSTGELFF. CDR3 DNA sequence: TGCGCCAGCAGCTTGTCTCCCCCGAGCACCGGGGAGCTGTTTTTT.

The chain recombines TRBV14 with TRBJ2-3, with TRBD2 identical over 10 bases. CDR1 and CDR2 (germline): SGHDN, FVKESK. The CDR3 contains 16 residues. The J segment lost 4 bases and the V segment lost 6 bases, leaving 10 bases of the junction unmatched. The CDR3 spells CASSSVAGGQADTQYF. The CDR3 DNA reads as TGTGCCAGCAGTTCGGTAGCGGGAGGACAGGCAGATACGCAGTATTTT.

CDR3: CASSLWASGSVGDTQYF. The CDR3 DNA sequence: TGTGCCAGCAGTTTATGGGCTAGCGGGAGCGTCGGAGATACGCAGTATTTT. V gene TRBV27 combines with J gene TRBJ2-3, with TRBD2 identical over 10 bases. Germline trimming cut 1 base from V and 5 bases from J; bases unmatched to any gene: 9. Germline CDR1 and CDR2: MNHEY and SMNVEV (reference sequence). The CDR3 spans 17 residues.

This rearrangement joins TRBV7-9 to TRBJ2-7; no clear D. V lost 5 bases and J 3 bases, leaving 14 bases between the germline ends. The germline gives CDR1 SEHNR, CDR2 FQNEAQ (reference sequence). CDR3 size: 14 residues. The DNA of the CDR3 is TGTGCCAGCAGCCCCCTCGGCGCAGTCTACGAGCAGTACTTC. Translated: CASSPLGAVYEQYF.

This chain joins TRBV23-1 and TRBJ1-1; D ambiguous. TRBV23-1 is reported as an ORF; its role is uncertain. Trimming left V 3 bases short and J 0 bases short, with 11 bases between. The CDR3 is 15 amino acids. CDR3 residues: CASSHPGRMNTEAFF. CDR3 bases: TGCGCCAGCAGTCATCCCGGACGGATGAACACTGAAGCTTTCTTT.

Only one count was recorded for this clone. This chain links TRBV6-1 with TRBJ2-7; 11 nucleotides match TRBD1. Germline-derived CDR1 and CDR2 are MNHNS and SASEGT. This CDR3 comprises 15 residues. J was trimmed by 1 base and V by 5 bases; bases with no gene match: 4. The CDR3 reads CASSRRDRGSYEQYF. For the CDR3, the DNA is TGTGCCAGCAGTAGACGGGACAGGGGGTCCTACGAGCAGTACTTC.

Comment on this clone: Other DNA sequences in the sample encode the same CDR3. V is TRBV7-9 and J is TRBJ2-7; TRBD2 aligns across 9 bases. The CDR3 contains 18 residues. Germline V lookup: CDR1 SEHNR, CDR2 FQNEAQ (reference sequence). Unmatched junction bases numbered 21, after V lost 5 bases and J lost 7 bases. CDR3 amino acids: CASSRLGVAGVSPQEQYF. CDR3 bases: TGTGCCAGCAGCCGACTAGGTGTAGCGGGAGTCTCCCCGCAAGAGCAGTACTTC.

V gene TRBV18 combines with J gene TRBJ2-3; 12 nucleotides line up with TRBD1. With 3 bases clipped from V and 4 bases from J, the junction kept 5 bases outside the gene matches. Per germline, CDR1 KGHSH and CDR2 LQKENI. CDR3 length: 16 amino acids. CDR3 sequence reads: CASSPGTGGRPDTQYF. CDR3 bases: TGTGCCAGCTCACCCGGGACAGGGGGCCGCCCAGATACGCAGTATTTT.

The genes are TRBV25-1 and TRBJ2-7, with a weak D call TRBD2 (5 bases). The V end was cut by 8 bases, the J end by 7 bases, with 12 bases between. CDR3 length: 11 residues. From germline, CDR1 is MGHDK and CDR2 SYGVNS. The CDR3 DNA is TGTGCCAGCGGAGGCCGGTGGGAGCAGTACTTC. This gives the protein CASGGRWEQYF.